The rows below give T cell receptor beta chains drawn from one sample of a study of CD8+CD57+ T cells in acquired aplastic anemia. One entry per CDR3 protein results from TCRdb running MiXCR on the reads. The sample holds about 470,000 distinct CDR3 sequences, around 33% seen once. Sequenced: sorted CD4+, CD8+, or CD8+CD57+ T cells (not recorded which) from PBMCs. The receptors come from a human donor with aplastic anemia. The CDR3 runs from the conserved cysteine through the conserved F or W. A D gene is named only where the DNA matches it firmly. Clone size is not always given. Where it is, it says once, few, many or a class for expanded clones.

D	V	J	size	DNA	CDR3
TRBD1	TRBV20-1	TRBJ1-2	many	TGCAGTGCTAGCGCAGGGGGCTATGGCTACACCTTC	CSASAGGYGYTF
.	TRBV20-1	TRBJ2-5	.	TGCAGTGTCATAGGTGACAGACAATTCCAAGAGACCCAGTACTTC	CSVIGDRQFQETQYF
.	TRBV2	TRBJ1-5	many	TGTGCCAGCAGTGACCCCCCGGGGGGCCCTCAGCCCCAGCATTTT	CASSDPPGGPQPQHF
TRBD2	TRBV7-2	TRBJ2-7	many	TGTGCCAGCAGCGCCGGGACTAGCGGGGCCTTAGGGGAGCAGTACTTC	CASSAGTSGALGEQYF
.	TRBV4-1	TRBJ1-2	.	TGCGCCAGCAGCCAAGAGCAGGGGATGGTAGGGTATGGCTACACCTTC	CASSQEQGMVGYGYTF
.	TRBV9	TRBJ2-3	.	TGTGCCAGCAGCATATGGGATACGCAGTATTTT	CASSIWDTQYF
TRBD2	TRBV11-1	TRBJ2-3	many	TGTGCCAGCAGCTCGGGACTAGCCAACACAGATACGCAGTATTTT	CASSSGLANTDTQYF
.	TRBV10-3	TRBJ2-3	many	TGTGCCATCAGTGACTTGAGTGATTTTACCTCCACAGATACGCAGTATTTT	CAISDLSDFTSTDTQYF
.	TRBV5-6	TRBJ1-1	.	TGTGCCAGCAGGCGGGGCAGGGCACCTGAAGCTTTCTTT	CASRRGRAPEAFF
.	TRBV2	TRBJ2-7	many	TGTGCCAGCAGACGGACAGTAAACTCCTACGAGCAGTACTTC	CASRRTVNSYEQYF
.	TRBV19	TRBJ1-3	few	TGTGCCAGTAGCACTAACCTCGGGGGCCAGTATGGAAACACCATATATTTT	CASSTNLGGQYGNTIYF
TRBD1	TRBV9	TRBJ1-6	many	TGTGCCAGCAGCGTAGAGCAGGGGGCTGGTTCACCCCTCCACTTT	CASSVEQGAGSPLHF
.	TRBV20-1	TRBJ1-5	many	TGCAGTGCTACCGGGACGGGCAATCAGCCCCAGCATTTT	CSATGTGNQPQHF
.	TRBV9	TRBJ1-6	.	TGTGCCAGCAGCGTAGCTACTTCCGGTTATAATTCACCCCTCCACTTT	CASSVATSGYNSPLHF
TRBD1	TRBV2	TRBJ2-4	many	TGTGCCAGCAGGGAAGGGGGCGCAGCCAAAAACATTCAGTACTTC	CASREGGAAKNIQYF
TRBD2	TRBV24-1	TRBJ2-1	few	TGTGCCACCAGTGATCCCCAGCGGGGGAGCGGAGGTTACAATGAGCAGTTCTTC	CATSDPQRGSGGYNEQFF
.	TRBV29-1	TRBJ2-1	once	TGCGGCGTTGAGGGCGAGGTCTCCTACAATGAGCAGTTCTTC	CGVEGEVSYNEQFF
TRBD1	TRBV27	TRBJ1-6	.	TGTGCCAGCAGTGTAAGACAGGGATCCAATTCACCCCTCCACTTT	CASSVRQGSNSPLHF
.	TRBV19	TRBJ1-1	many	TGTGCCAGTAGTATAGAAGGGACCTTGGGAGCTTTCTTT	CASSIEGTLGAFF
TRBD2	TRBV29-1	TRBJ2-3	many	TGCAGCGTTGATGGACTAGCAGCCATCACAGATACGCAGTATTTT	CSVDGLAAITDTQYF
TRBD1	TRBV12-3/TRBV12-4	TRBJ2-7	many	TGTGCCAGCAGAGGGACAGGGGCCGACGAGCAGTACTTC	CASRGTGADEQYF
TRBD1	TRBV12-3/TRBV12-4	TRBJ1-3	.	TGTGCCTGCAGACCGCGAAACAGGGGGCAGTCTGGAAACACCATATATTTT	CACRPRNRGQSGNTIYF
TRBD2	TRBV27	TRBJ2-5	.	TGTGCCAGCAAACGGCTAGCGGGTCCCAGGCAGACCCAGTACTTC	CASKRLAGPRQTQYF
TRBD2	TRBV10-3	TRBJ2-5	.	TGTGCCAGCAGCCGCGGGACTAGCGTCGAAGAGACCCAGTACTTC	CASSRGTSVEETQYF
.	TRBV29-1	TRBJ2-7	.	TGCAGCGTTGGGGGAGGATCCTACGAGCAGTACTTC	CSVGGGSYEQYF
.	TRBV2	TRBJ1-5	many	TGTGCCAGCAGCCCAATGACCCCTCAGCCCCAGCATTTT	CASSPMTPQPQHF
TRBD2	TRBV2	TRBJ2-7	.	TGTGCCAGCAGTCGGACTAGCGGGGGGCCCTACGAGCAGTACTTC	CASSRTSGGPYEQYF
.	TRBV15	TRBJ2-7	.	TGTGCCACCAGCAGAGGAGGTAGCCCTGGCGAGCAGTACTTC	CATSRGGSPGEQYF
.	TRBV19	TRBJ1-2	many	TGTGCCAGTAGTCAAACCGGGGCACTCAACTATGGCTACACCTTC	CASSQTGALNYGYTF
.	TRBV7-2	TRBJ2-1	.	TGTGCCAGCAGCCTAGACCGTTGGCGGAATGAGCAGTTCTTC	CASSLDRWRNEQFF
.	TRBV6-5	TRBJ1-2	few	TGTGCCAGCAGTTACTCCGAAGACGTAGGCTATGGCTACACCTTC	CASSYSEDVGYGYTF
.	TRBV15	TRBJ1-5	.	TGTGCCACCAGCAGAGAATCGGTCGGTATCAATCAGCCCCAGCATTTT	CATSRESVGINQPQHF
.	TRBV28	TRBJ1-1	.	TGTGCCAGCAGTTCGATGATGGCGTATGAAGCTTTCTTT	CASSSMMAYEAFF